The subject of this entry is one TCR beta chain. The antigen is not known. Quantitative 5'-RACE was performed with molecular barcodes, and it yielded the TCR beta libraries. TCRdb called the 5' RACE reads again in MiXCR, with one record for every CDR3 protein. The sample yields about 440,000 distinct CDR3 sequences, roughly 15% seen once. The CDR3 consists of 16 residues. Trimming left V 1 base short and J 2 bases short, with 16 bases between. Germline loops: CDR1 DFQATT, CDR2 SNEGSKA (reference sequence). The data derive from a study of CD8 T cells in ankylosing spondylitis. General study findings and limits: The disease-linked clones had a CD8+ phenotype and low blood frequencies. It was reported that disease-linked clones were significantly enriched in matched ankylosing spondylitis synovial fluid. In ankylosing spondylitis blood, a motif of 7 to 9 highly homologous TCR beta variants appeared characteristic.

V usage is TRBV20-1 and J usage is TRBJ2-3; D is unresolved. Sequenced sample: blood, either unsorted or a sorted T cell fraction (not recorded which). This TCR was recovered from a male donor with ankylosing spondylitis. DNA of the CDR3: TGCAGTGCTAGAGGGGTAGCCTATAGCAACACAGATACGCAGTATTTT. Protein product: CSARGVAYSNTDTQYF.